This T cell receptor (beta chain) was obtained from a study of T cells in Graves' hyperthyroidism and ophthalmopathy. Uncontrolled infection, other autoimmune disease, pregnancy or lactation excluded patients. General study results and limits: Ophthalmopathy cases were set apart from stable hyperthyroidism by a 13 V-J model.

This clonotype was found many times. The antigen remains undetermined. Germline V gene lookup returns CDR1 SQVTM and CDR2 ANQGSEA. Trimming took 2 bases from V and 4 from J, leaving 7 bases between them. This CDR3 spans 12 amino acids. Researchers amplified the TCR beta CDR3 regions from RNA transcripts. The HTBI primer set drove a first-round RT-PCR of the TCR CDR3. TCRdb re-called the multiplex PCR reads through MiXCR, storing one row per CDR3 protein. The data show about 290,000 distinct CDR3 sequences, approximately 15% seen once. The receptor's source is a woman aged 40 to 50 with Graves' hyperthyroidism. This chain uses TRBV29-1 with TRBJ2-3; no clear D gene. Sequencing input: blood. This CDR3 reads CSVERESDTQYF. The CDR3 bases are TGCAGCGTTGAAAGGGAATCAGATACGCAGTATTTT.